This entry describes one T cell receptor (beta chain). This sample stems from a study of cytomegalovirus exposure and HLA in healthy donors. PCR primers comprised 60 Vbeta and 13 Jbeta primers. The table came from immunoSEQ multiplex PCR; TCRdb's copy has only in-frame clones and leaves some out. The repertoire holds 150,000 to 200,000 clones, with around 82% as singletons. Germline-derived CDR1 and CDR2 are MDHEN and SYDVKM. The V and J ends lost 11 bases and 6 bases respectively, with 20 bases between them. The CDR3 contains 14 residues. The sequence was obtained from a man aged 18 to 30 in good health and CMV-seronegative. The chain links TRBV28 to TRBJ1-5; a possible D gene is TRBD1 (5 bases). Sequencing used PBMCs. CDR3 loop: CAASRRETGQPQHF. Written as DNA, the CDR3 is TGTGCCGCCTCAAGGAGGGAAACAGGTCAGCCCCAGCATTTT.